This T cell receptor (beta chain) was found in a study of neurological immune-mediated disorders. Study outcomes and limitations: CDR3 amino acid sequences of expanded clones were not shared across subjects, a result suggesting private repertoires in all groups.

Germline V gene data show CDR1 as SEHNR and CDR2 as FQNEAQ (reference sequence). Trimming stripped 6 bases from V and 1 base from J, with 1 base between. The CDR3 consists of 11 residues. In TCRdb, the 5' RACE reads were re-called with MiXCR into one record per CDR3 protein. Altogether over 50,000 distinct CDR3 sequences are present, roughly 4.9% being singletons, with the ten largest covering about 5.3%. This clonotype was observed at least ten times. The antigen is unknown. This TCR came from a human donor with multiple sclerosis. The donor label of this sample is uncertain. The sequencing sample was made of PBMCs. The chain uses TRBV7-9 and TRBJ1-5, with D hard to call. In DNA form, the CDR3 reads TGTGCCAGCAGGAGCAATCAGCCCCAGCATTTT. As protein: CASRSNQPQHF. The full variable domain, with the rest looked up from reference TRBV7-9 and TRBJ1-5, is DTGVSQNPRHKITKRGQNVTFRCDPISEHNRLYWYRQTLGQGPEFLTYFQNEAQLEKSRLLSDRFSAERPKGSFSTLEIQRTEQGDSAMYLCASRSNQPQHFGDGTRLSIL.